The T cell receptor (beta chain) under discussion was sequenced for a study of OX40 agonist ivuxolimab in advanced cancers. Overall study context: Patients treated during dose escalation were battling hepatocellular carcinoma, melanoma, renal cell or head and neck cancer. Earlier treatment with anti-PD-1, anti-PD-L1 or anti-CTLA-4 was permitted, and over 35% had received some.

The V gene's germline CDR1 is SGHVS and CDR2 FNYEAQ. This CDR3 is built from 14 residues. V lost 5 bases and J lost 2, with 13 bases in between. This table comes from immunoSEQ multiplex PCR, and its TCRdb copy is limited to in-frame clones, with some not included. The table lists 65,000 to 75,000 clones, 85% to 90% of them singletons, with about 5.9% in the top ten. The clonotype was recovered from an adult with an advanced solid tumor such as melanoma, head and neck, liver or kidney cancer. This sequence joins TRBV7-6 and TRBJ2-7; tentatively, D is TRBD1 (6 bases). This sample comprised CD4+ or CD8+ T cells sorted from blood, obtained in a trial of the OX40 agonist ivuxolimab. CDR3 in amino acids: CASSRDIGPYEQYF. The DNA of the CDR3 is TGTGCCAGCAGCCGGGACATAGGTCCCTACGAGCAGTACTTC.